This TCR beta chain was recovered during a study of T-cell memory formation after mild COVID-19. Study findings and constraints: Pre-infection memory showed some responding clones, and this suggested that cross-reactive memory joined.

Germline V gene data show CDR1 as SNHLY and CDR2 as FYNNEI. The CDR3 runs 14 residues. V lost 6 bases, J lost 3 bases, and 3 bases stayed unmatched. This clonotype was seen a handful of times. The antigen is undetermined. TCR alpha and TCR beta cDNA libraries with sample barcodes and UMIs came from 5'RACE using constant-segment primers. A single record per CDR3 protein comes from TCRdb applying MiXCR to the 5' RACE reads. The repertoire holds about 250,000 distinct CDR3 sequences, with about 16% as singletons. The receptor's source is an adult woman who had mild COVID-19 (a few samples of this study predate the infection). Cell type and time point are not known. J is TRBJ2-2 and V is TRBV2, with TRBD1 matching 8 bases. Input material: PBMCs or a T cell subset sorted from them (not recorded which). The CDR3 here is CASSQDRDTGELFF. The CDR3, as DNA: TGTGCCAGCAGCCAGGACAGGGACACCGGGGAGCTGTTTTTT.